This T cell receptor (beta chain) is drawn from a study of blood T cell repertoires in COVID-19. About the study: Donors in the United States, Italy and Spain gave samples during acute or convalescent COVID-19. PBMCs, B-cell-depleted T cells, or T cells were the source of the cDNA or gDNA that made up the material.

Germline loops: CDR1 KGHDR, CDR2 SFDVKD. V shed 4 bases, J shed 2 bases, and the junction held 11 bases outside the gene matches. The CDR3 spans 17 residues. Original data processing: The authors estimated nucleated cell counts from reference gene primer amplification. Assay used: immunoSEQ multiplex PCR; TCRdb lists only in-frame clones, some missing. The V and J calls and the clone size are those of that table, but D and trimming were determined from the DNA. The profile shows 30,000 or so clones, approximately 83% of them singletons. The genes are TRBV24-1 and TRBJ2-3, with TRBD2 matching 7 bases. Input material: peripheral blood. This receptor was identified in a man in his fifties or sixties with acute or convalescent COVID-19. CDR3 bases: TGTGCCACCAGTGAGCGGCTAGCGGAGGGCCTCACAGATACGCAGTATTTT. Protein: CATSERLAEGLTDTQYF.